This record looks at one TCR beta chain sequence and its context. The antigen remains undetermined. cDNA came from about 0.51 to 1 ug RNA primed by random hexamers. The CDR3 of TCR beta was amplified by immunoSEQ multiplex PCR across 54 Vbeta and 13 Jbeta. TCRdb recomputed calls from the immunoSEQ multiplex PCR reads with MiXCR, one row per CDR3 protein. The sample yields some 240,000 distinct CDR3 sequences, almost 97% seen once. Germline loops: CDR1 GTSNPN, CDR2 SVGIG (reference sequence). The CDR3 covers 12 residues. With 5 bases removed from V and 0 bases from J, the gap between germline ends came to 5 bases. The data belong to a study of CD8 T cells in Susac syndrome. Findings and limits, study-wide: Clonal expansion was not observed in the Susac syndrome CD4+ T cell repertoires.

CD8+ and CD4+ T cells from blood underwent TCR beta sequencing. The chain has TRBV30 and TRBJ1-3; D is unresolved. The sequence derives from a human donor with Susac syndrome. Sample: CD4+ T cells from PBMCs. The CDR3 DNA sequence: TGTGCCTGGCGCTTCTCTGGAAACACCATATATTTT. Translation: CAWRFSGNTIYF.